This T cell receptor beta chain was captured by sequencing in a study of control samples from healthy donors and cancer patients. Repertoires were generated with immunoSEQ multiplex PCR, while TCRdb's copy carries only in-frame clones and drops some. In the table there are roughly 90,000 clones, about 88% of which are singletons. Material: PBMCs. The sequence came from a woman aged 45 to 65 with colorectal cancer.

CDR3 in amino acids: CASSPGHRTDTQYF. The DNA for the CDR3 is TGTGCCAGCAGCCCGGGACATCGCACAGATACGCAGTATTTT. The chain carries TRBV6-5 and TRBJ2-3; D might be TRBD1 (6 bases). The CDR3 length is 14 residues. CDR1 and CDR2 (germline): MNHEY, SVGAGI. The V end lost 6 bases, the J end lost 1 base, and 11 bases lay between the germline ends.